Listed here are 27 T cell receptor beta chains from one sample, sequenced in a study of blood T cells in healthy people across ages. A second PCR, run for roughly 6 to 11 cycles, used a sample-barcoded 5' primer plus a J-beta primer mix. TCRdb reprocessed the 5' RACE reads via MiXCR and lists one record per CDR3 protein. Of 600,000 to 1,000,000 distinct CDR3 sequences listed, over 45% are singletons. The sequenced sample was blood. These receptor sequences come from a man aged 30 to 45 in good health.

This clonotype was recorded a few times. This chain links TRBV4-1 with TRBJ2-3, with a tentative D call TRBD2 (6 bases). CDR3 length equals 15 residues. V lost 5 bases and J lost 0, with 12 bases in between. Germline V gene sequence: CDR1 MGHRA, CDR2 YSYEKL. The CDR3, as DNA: TGCGCCAGCAGCTCGGGGGAGACTAGCACAGATACGCAGTATTTT. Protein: CASSSGETSTDTQYF.

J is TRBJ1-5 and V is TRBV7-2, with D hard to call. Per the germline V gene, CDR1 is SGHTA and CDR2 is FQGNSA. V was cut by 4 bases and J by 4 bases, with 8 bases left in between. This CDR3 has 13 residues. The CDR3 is CASSSSPNQPQHF. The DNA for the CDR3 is TGTGCCAGCAGCTCAAGTCCTAATCAGCCCCAGCATTTT.

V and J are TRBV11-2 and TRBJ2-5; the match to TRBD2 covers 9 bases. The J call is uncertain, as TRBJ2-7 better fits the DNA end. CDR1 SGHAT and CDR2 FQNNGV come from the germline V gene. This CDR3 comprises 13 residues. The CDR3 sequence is CASSIAGAYEQYF. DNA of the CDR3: TGTGCCAGCAGCATAGCGGGAGCCTACGAGCAGTACTTC.

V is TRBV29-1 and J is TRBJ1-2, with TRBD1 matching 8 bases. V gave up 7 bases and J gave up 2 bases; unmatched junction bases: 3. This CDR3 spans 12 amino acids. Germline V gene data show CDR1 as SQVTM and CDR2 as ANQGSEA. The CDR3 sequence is CSGTGGNYGYTF. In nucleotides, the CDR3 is TGCAGCGGAACAGGGGGAAACTATGGCTACACCTTC.

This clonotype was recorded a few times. CDR3 sequence: CASSLQPGLAQYNEQFF. Written as DNA, the CDR3 is TGTGCCAGCAGCCTCCAACCGGGACTAGCCCAATACAATGAGCAGTTCTTC. The chain is built from TRBV7-2 and TRBJ2-1; TRBD2 matches 9 bases. V trimming: 5 bases; J trimming: 4 bases; junction bases outside the gene matches: 12. CDR1 is SGHTA, CDR2 FQGNSA, per germline. The CDR3 runs 17 residues.

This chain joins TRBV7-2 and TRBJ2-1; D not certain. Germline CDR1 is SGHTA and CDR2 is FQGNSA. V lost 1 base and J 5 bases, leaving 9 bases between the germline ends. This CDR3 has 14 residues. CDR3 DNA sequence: TGTGCCAGCAGCTTAGAGCTCTGGGACAATGAGCAGTTCTTC. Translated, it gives CASSLELWDNEQFF.

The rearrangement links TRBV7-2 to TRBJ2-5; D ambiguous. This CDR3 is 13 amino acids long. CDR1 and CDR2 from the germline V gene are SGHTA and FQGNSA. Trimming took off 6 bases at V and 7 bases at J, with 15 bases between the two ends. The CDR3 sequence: CASRHVRSRTQYF. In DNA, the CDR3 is TGTGCCAGCAGACATGTTCGGTCGCGGACCCAGTACTTC.

The CDR3 region has the DNA TGCAGTGCTAGCCGGGGTGACATCTGCAATGAGCAGTTCTTC. Its translation: CSASRGDICNEQFF. The V call is TRBV20-1, the J call TRBJ2-1; TRBD2 is a possible D gene (5 bases). V gave up 3 bases and J gave up 6 bases, with 15 bases separating them. This CDR3 contains 14 residues. Germline CDR1 is DFQATT and CDR2 is SNEGSKA (reference sequence).

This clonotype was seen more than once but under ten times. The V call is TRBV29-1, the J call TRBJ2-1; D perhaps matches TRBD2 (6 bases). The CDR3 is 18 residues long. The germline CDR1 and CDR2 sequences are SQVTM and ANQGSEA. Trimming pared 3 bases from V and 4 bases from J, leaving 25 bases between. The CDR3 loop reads CSVDGAGISGVRYNEQFF. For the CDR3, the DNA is TGCAGCGTTGATGGGGCGGGTATATCGGGAGTTAGGTACAATGAGCAGTTCTTC.

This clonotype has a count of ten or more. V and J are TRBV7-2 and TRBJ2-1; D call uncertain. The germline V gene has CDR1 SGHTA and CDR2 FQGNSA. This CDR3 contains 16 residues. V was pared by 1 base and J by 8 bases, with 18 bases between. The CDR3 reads CASSLEPRAPRDEQFF. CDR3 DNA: TGTGCCAGCAGCTTAGAGCCCCGGGCGCCCCGGGATGAGCAGTTCTTC.

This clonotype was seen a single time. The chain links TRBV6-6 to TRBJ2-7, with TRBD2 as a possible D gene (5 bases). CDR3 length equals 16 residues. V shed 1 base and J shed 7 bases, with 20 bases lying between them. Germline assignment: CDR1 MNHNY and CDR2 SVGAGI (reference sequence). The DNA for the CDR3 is TGTGCCAGCAGTTACTATCGGCTAGGAGGCTACAATGAGCAGTACTTC. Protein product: CASSYYRLGGYNEQYF.

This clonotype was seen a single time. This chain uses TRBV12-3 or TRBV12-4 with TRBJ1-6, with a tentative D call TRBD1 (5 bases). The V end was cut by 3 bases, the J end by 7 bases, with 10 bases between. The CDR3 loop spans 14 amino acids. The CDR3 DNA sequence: TGTGCCAGCAGTTTCACGGGACCGAATTCACCCCTCCACTTT. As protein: CASSFTGPNSPLHF.

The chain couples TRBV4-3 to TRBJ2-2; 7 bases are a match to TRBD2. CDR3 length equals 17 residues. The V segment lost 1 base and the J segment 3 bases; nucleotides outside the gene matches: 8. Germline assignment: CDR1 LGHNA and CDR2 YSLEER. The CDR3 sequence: CASSQGASAGDTGELFF. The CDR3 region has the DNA TGCGCCAGCAGCCAAGGTGCCAGCGCGGGGGACACCGGGGAGCTGTTTTTT.

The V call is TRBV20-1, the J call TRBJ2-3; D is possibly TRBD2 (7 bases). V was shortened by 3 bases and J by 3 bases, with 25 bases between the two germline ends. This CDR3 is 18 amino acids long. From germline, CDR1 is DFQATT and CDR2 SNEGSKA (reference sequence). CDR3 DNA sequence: TGCAGTGCTAGGGACTTAAAGGGGGGGGCCTACCCTACAGATACGCAGTATTTT. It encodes CSARDLKGGAYPTDTQYF.

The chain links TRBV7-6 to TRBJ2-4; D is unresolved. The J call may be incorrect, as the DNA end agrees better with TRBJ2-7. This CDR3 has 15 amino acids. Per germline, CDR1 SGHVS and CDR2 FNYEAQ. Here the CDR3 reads CASSISGGLSVEQYF. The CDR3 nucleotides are TGTGCCAGCAGCATATCTGGTGGGTTGTCGGTCGAGCAGTACTTC.

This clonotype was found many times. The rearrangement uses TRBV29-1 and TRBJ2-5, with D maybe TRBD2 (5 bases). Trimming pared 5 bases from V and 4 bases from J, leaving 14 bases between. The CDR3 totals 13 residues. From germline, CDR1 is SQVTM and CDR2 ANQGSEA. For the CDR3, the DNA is TGCAGCGTTCAGGCGAGCGAGGGAGAGACCCAGTACTTC. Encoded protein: CSVQASEGETQYF.

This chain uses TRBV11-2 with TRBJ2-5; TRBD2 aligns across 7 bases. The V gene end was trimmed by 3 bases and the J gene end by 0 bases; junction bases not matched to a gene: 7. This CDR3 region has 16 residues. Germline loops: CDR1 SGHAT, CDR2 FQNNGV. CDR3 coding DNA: TGTGCCAGCAGCTTGGGGGGGTGGTACAACCAAGAGACCCAGTACTTC. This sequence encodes CASSLGGWYNQETQYF.

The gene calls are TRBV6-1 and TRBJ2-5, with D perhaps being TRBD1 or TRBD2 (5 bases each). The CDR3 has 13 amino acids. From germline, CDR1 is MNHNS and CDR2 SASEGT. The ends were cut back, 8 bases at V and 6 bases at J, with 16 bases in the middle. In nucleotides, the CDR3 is TGTGCCAGCCCATCCATAGGGGAGAAGACCCAGTACTTC. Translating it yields CASPSIGEKTQYF.

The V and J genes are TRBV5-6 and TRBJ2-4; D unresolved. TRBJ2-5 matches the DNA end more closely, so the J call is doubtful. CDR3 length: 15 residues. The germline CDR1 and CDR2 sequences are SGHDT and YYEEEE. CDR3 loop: CASSWAPGKGETQYF. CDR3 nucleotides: TGTGCCAGCAGCTGGGCCCCGGGTAAAGGGGAGACCCAGTACTTC.

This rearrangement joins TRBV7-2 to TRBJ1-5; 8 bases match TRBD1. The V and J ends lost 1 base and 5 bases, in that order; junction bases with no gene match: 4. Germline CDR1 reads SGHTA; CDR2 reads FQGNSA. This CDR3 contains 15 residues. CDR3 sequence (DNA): TGTGCCAGCAGCTTAGACGGACAGGGTTATCAGCCCCAGCATTTT. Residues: CASSLDGQGYQPQHF.

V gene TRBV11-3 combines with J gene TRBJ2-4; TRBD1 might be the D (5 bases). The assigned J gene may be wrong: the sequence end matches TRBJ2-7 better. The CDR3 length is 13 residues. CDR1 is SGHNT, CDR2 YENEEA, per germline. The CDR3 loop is CASSQTRGYEQYF. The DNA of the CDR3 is TGTGCCAGCAGCCAGACAAGGGGCTACGAGCAGTACTTC.

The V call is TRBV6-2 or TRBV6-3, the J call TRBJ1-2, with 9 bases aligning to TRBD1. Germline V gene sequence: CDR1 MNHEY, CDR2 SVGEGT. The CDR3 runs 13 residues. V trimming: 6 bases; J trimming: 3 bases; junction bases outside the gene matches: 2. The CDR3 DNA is TGTGCCAGCAGCGACAGGGGGGACTATGGCTACACCTTC. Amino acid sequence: CASSDRGDYGYTF.

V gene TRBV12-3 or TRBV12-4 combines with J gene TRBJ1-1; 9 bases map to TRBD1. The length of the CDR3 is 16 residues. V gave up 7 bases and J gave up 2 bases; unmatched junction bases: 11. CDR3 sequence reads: CASNPIRTGENTEAFF. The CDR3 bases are TGTGCCAGCAACCCGATCCGGACAGGGGAAAACACTGAAGCTTTCTTT.

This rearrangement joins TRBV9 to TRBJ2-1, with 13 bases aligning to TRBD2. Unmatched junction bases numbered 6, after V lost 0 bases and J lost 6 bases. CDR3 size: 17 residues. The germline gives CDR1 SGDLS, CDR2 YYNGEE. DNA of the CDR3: TGTGCCAGCAGCGTAGGGTCAGGGACTAGCGGGATCAATGAGCAGTTCTTC. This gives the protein CASSVGSGTSGINEQFF.

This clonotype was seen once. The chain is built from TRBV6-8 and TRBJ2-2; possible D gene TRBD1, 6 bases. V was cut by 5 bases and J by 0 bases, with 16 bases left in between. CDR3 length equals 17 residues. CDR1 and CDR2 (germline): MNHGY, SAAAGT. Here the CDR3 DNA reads TGTGCCAGCAGTCTGCCGGGACAACCACCGAACACCGGGGAGCTGTTTTTT. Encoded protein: CASSLPGQPPNTGELFF.

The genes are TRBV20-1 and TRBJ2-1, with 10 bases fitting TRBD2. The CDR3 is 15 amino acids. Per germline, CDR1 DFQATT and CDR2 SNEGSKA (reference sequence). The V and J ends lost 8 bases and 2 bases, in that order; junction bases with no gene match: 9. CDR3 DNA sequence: TGCAGTCACACAAAAGCGGGAGGGACCTACAATGAGCAGTTCTTC. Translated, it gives CSHTKAGGTYNEQFF.

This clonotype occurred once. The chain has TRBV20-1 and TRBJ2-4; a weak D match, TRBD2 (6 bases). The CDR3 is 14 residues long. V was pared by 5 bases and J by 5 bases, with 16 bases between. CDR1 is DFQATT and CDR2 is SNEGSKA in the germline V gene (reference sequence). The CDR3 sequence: CSASVSGNENIQYF. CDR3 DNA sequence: TGCAGTGCTTCTGTTAGCGGTAACGAAAACATTCAGTACTTC.